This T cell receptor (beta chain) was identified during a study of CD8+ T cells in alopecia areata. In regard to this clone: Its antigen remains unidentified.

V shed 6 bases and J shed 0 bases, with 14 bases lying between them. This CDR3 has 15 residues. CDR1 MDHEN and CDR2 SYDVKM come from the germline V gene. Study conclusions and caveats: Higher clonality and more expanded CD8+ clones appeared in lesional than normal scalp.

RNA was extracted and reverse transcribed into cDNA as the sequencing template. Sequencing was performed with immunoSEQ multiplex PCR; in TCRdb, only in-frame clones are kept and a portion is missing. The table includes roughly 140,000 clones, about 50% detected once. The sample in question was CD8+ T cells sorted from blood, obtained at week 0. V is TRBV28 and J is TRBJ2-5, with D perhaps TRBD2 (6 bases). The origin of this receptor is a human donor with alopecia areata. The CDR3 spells CASRPRGGDQETQYF. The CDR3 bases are TGTGCCAGCAGGCCGCGGGGTGGGGACCAAGAGACCCAGTACTTC.